This TCR beta chain was recovered during a study of T-cell reconstitution after alpha-beta-depleted transplantation in children. Library preparation (for TCRbeta) was performed with unique molecular identifiers. From the PCR reads, TCRdb called clonotypes with MiXCR, one entry per CDR3 protein. The table lists roughly 500,000 distinct CDR3 sequences, roughly a tenth of them singletons. In its sample, this clonotype was seen many times. The CDR3 is 16 residues long. Germline CDR1 is SQVTM and CDR2 is ANQGSEA. Trimming stripped 1 base from V and 4 bases from J, with 17 bases between. The sequence was collected from a child younger than 10 with inherited bone marrow failure, due to receive a stem cell transplant. The sample was PBMCs, taken before TCRalphabeta/CD19-depleted stem cell transplant. The V gene is TRBV29-1, the J gene TRBJ1-3; tentative D call: TRBD1 (5 bases). The CDR3 coding sequence is TGCAGCGTTGAAGGTGGGACGGCCCGCGCAGGAAACACCATATATTTT. Protein: CSVEGGTARAGNTIYF.